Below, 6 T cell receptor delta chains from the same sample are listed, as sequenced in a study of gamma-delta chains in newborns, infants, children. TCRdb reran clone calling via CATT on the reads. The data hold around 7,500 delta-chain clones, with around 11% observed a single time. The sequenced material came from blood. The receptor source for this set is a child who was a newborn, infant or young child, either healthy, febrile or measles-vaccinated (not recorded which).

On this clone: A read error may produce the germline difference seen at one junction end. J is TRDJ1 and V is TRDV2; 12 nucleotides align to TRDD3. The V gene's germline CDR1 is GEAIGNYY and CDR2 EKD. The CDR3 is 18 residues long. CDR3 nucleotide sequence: TGTGCCTGTGACGAAGTTCGACTGGGGGATACCGACACCGATAAACTCACCTTT. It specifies CACDEVRLGDTDTDKLTF.

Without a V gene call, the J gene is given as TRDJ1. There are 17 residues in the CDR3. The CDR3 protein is CACDLLGTEGGTDKLIF. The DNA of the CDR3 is TGTGCCTGTGACCTCCTCGGGACCGAAGGTGGCACCGATAAACTCATCTTT.

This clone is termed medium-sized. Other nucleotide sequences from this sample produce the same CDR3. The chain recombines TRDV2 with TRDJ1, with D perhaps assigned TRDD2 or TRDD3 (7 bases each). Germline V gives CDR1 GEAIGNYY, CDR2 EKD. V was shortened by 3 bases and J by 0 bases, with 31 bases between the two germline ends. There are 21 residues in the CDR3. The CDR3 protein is CACDPLPSRTGDRGDTDKLIF. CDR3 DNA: TGTGCCTGTGACCCCCTTCCTTCACGTACTGGGGATAGAGGGGACACCGATAAACTCATCTTT.

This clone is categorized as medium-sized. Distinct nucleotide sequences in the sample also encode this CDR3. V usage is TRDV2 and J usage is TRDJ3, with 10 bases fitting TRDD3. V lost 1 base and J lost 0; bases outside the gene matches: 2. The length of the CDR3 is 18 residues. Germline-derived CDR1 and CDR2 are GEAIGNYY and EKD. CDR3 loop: CACDTGGYSSWDTRQMFF. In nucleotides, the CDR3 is TGTGCCTGTGACACTGGGGGATACAGCTCCTGGGACACCCGACAGATGTTTTTC.

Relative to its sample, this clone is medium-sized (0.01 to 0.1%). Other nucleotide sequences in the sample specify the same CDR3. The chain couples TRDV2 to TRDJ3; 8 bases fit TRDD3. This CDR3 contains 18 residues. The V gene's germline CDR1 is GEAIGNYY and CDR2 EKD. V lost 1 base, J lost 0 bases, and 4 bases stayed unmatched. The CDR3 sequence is CACDTGGFSSWDTRQMFF. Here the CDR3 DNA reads TGTGCCTGTGACACTGGGGGATTCAGCTCCTGGGACACCCGACAGATGTTTTTC.

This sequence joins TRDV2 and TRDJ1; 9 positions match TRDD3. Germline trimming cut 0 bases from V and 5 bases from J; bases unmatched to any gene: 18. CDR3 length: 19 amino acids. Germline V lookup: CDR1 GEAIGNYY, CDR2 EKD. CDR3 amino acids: CACDTFYTGGHYREDKLIF. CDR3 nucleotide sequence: TGTGCCTGTGACACCTTTTATACTGGGGGACACTACCGGGAAGATAAACTCATCTTT.